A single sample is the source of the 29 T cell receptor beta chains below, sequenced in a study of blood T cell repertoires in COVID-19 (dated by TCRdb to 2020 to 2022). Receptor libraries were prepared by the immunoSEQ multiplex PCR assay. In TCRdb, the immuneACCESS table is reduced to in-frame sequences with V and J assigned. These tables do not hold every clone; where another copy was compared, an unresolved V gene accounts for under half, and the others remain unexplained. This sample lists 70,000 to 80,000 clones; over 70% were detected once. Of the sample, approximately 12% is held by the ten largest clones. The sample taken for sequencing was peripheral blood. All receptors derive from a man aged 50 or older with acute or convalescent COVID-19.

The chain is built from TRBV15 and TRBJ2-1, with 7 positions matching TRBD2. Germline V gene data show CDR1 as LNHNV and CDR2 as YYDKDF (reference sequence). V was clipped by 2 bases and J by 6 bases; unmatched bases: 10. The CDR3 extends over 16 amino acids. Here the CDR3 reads CATSRSVGSGGNEQFF. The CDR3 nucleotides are TGTGCCACCAGCAGATCTGTAGGGTCGGGAGGCAATGAGCAGTTCTTC.

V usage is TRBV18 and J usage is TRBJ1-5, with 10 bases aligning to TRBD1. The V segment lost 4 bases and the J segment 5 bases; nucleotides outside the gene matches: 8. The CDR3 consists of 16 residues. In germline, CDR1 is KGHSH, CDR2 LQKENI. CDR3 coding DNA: TGTGCCAGCTCACTGAGGGACAGGGGTTATCATCAGCCCCAGCATTTT. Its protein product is CASSLRDRGYHQPQHF.

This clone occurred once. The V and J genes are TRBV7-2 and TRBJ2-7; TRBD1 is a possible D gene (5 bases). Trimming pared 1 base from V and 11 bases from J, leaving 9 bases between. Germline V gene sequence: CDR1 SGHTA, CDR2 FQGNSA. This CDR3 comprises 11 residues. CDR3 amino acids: CASSLGPGKYF. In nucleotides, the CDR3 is TGTGCCAGCAGCTTAGGTCCAGGGAAGTACTTC. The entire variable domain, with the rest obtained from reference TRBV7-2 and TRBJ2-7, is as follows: GAGVSQSPSNKVTEKGKDVELRCDPISGHTALYWYRQSLGQGLEFLIYFQGNSAPDKSGLPSDRFSAERTGGSVSTLTIQRTQQEDSAVYLCASSLGPGKYFGPGTRLTVT.

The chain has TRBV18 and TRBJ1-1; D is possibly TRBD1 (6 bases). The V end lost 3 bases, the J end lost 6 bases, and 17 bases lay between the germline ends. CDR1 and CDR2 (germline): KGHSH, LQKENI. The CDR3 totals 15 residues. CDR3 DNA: TGTGCCAGCTCACCCTCACAGGGTGTAAGGGCTGAAGCTTTCTTT. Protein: CASSPSQGVRAEAFF.

CDR3 nucleotide sequence: TGCGCCAGCGCACTCAGGGGGCGGGGTGAAAAACTGTTTTTT. Translation: CASALRGRGEKLFF. The chain couples TRBV5-1 to TRBJ1-4, with 8 bases lining up with TRBD1. The CDR3 length is 14 residues. V shed 7 bases and J 7 bases; nucleotides not matched to a gene: 9. Per the germline V gene, CDR1 is SGHRS and CDR2 is YFSETQ. Full variable domain (rest looked up from reference TRBV5-1 and TRBJ1-4): KAGVTQTPRYLIKTRGQQVTLSCSPISGHRSVSWYQQTPGQGLQFLFEYFSETQRNKGNFPGRFSGRQFSNSRSEMNVSTLELGDSALYLCASALRGRGEKLFFGSGTQLSVL.

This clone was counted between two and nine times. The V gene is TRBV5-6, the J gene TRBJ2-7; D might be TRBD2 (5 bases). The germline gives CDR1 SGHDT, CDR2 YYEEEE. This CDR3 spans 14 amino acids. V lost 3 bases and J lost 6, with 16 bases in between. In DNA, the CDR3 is TGTGCCAGCAGCTACACCACCCTAAGCGGCGAGCAGTACTTC. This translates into CASSYTTLSGEQYF.

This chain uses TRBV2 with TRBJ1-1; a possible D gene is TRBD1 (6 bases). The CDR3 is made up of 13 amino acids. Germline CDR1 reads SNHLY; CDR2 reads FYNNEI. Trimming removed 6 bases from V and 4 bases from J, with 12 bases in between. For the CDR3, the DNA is TGTGCCAGCAGCCCGACAGGTTTCACTGAAGCTTTCTTT. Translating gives CASSPTGFTEAFF.

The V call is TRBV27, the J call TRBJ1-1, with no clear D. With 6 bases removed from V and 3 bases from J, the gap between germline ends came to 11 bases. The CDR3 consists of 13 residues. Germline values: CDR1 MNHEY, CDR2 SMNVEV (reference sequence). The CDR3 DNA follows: TGTGCCAGCAGGGCAATCGGGTACACTGAAGCTTTCTTT. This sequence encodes CASRAIGYTEAFF.

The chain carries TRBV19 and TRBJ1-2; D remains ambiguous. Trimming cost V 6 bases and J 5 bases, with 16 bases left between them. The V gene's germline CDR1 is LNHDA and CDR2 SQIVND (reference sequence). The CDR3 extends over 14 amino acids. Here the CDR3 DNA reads TGTGCCAGTAGACTCACCAAGCAGGCTTATGGCTACACCTTC. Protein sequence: CASRLTKQAYGYTF.

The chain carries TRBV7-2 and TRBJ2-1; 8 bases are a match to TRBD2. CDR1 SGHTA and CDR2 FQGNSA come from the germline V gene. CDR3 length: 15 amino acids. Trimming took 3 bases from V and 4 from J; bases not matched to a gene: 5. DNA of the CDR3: TGTGCCAGCAGCTTGAGGACTAGCACGTACAATGAGCAGTTCTTC. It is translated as CASSLRTSTYNEQFF.

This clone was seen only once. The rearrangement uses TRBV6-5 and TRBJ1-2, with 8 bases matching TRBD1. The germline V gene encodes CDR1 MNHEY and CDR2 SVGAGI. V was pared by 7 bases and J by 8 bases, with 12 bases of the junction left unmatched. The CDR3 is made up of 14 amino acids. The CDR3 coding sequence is TGTGCCAGCAACCCGGCAGGGCAGGGGGCAGGCTACACCTTC. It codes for CASNPAGQGAGYTF.

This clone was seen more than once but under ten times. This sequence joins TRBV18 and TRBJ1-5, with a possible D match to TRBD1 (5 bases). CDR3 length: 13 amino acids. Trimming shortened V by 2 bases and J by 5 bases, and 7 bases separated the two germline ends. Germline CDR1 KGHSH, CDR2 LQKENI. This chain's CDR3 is CASSPAGHQPQHF. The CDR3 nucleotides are TGTGCCAGCTCACCAGCAGGGCATCAGCCCCAGCATTTT.

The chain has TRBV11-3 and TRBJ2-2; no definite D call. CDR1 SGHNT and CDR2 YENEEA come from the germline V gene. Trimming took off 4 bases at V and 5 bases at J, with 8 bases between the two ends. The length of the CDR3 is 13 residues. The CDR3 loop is CASSSLRTGELFF. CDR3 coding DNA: TGTGCCAGCAGCTCCCTAAGAACCGGGGAGCTGTTTTTT.

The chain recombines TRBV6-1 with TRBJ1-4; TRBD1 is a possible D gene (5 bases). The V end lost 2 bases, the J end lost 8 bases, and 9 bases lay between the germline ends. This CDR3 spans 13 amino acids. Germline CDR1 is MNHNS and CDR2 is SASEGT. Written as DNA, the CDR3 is TGTGCCAGCAGTGAACAGGGCTTAGAAAAACTGTTTTTT. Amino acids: CASSEQGLEKLFF.

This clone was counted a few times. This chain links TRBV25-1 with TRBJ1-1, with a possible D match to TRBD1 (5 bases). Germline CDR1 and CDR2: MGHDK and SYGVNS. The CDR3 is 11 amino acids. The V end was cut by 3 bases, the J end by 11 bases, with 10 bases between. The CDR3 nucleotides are TGTGCCAGCAGTGAGTCACAGGTTGCTTTCTTT. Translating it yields CASSESQVAFF. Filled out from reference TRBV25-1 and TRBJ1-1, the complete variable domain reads EADIYQTPRYLVIGTGKKITLECSQTMGHDKMYWYQQDPGMELHLIHYSYGVNSTEKGDLSSESTVSRIRTEHFPLTLESARPSHTSQYLCASSESQVAFFGQGTRLTVV.

CDR3 bases: TGTGCCTGGGTGCCCCCGGCAGGGCAGGGCACTGAAGCTTTCTTT. It yields the protein CAWVPPAGQGTEAFF. The rearrangement uses TRBV30 and TRBJ1-1; D might be TRBD1 (5 bases). This CDR3 is built from 15 residues. V was pared by 5 bases and J by 4 bases, with 20 bases between. The V gene's germline CDR1 is GTSNPN and CDR2 SVGIG (reference sequence).

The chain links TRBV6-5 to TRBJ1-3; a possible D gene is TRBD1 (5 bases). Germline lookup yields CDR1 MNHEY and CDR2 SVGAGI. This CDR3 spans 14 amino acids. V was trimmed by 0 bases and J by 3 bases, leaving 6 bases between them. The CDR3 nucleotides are TGTGCCAGCAGTTACTCGCAGGGTGGAAACACCATATATTTT. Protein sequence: CASSYSQGGNTIYF.

The CDR3 DNA reads TGTGCCAGCAGCTACCAACAGGGGGGAGCTTTCTTT. This codes for CASSYQQGGAFF. This chain links TRBV7-9 with TRBJ1-1; 8 nucleotides align to TRBD1. Trimming cost V 4 bases and J 10 bases; bases outside gene matches: 5. From germline, CDR1 is SEHNR and CDR2 FQNEAQ (reference sequence). This CDR3 has 12 residues.

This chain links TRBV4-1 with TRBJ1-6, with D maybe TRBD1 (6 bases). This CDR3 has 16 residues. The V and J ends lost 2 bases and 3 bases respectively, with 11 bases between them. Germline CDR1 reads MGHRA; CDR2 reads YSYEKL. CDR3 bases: TGCGCCAGCAGCCAAAGGAAGGACAGCTATAATTCACCCCTCCACTTT. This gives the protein CASSQRKDSYNSPLHF.

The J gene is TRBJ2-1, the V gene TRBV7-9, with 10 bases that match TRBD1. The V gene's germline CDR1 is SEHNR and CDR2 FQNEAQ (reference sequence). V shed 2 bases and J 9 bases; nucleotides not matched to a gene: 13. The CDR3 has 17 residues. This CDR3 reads CASSLRTPGTGVSEQFF. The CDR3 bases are TGTGCCAGCAGCTTACGGACACCCGGGACAGGGGTTAGTGAGCAGTTCTTC.

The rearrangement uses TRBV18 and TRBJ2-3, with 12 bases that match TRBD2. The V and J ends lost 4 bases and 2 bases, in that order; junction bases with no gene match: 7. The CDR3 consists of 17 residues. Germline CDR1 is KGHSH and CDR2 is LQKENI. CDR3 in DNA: TGTGCCAGCTCACGGCTAGCGGGAGGGCCCATCACAGATACGCAGTATTTT. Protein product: CASSRLAGGPITDTQYF.

The CDR3 DNA is TGTGCCAGCAGCCTAGGGACACACTCTGGAAACACCATATATTTT. Encoded protein: CASSLGTHSGNTIYF. The chain is built from TRBV3-1 (or the pseudogene TRBV3-2) and TRBJ1-3; perhaps TRBD1 as D (6 bases). Trimming stripped 4 bases from V and 0 bases from J, with 10 bases between. CDR1 LGHDT and CDR2 YNNKEL come from the germline V gene (reference sequence). This CDR3 comprises 15 residues.

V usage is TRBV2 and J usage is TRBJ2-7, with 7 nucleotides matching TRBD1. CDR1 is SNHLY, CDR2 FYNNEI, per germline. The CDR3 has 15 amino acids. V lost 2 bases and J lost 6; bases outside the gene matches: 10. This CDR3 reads CASSETHRGSGEQYF. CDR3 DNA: TGTGCCAGCAGTGAAACCCACAGGGGTTCGGGCGAGCAGTACTTC.

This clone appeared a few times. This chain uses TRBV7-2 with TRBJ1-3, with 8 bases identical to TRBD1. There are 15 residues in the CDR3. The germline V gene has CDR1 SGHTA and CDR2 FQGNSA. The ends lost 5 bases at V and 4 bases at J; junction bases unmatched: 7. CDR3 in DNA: TGTGCCAGCAGCGCCTATCAGGGGGCGGGAAACACCATATATTTT. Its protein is CASSAYQGAGNTIYF.

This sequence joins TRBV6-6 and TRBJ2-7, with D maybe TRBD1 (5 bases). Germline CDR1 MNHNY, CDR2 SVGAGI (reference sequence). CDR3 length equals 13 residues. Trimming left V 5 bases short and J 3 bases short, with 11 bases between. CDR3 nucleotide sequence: TGTGCCAGCAGTGGCACAGGAGTCTACGAGCAGTACTTC. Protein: CASSGTGVYEQYF.

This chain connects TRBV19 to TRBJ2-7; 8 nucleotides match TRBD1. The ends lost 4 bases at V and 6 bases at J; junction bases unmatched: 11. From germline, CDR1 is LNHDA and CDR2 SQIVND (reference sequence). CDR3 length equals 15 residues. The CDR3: CASSTSRTGSGEQYF. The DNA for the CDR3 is TGTGCCAGTAGTACTTCTCGGACAGGGTCCGGCGAGCAGTACTTC.

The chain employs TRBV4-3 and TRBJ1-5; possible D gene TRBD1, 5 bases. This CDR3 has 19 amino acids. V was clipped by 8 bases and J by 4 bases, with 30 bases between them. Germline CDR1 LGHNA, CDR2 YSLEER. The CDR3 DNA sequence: TGCGCCAGCCCGATAAGGGGAGGGTCACATCAAACTTATAATCAGCCCCAGCATTTT. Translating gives CASPIRGGSHQTYNQPQHF.

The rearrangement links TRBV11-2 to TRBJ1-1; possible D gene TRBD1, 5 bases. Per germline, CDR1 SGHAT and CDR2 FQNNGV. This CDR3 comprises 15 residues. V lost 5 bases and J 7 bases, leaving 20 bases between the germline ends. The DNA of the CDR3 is TGTGCCAGCAGCCCAGTTCGGGCTTTGGGGGGTGAAGCTTTCTTT. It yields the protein CASSPVRALGGEAFF. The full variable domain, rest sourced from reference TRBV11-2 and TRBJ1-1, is EAGVAQSPRYKIIEKRQSVAFWCNPISGHATLYWYQQILGQGPKLLIQFQNNGVVDDSQLPKDRFSAERLKGVDSTLKIQPAKLEDSAVYLCASSPVRALGGEAFFGQGTRLTVV.

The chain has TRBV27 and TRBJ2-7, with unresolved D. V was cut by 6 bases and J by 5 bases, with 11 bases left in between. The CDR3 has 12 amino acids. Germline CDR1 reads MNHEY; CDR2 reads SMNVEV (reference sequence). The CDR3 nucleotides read TGTGCCAGCAGATCAAATAGCCACGAGCAGTACTTC. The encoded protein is CASRSNSHEQYF.